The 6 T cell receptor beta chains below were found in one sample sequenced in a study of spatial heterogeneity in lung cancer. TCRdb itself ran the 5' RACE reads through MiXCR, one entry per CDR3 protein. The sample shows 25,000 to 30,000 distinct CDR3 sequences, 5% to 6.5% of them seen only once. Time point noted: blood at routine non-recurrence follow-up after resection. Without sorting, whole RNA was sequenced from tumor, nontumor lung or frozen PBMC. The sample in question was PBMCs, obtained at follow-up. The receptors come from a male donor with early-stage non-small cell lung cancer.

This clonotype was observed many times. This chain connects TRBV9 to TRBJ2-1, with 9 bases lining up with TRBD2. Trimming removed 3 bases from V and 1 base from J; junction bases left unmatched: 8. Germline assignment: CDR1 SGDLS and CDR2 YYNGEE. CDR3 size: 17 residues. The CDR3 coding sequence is TGTGCCAGCAGCGCGTACTCTAGCGGGATGTCCTACAATGAGCAGTTCTTC. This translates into CASSAYSSGMSYNEQFF.

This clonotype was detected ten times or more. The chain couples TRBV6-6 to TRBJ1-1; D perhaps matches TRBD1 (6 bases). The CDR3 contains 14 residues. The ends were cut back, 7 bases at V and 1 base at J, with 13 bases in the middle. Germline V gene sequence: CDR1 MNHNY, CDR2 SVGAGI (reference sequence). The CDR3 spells CASTGTIQNTEAFF. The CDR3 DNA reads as TGTGCCAGCACCGGGACAATCCAGAACACTGAAGCTTTCTTT.

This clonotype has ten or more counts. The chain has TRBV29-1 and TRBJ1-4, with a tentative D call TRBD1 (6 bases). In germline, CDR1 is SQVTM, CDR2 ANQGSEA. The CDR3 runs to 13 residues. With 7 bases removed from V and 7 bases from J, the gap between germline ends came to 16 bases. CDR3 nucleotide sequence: TGCAGCGCTGCGACTCAAGGGGGTGAAAAACTGTTTTTT. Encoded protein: CSAATQGGEKLFF.

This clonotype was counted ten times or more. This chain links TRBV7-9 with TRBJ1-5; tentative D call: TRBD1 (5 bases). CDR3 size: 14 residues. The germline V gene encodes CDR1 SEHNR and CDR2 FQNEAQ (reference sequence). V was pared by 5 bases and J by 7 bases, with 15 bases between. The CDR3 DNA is TGTGCCAGCAGCCCTCAGGGTTACGAGCAGCCCCAGCATTTT. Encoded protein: CASSPQGYEQPQHF.

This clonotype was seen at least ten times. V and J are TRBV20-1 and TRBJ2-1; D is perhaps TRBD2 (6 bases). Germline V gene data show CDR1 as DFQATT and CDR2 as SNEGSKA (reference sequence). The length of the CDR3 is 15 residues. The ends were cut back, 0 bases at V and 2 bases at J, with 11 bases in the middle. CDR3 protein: CSARDGSGTYNEQFF. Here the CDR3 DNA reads TGCAGTGCTAGAGATGGTAGCGGTACCTACAATGAGCAGTTCTTC.

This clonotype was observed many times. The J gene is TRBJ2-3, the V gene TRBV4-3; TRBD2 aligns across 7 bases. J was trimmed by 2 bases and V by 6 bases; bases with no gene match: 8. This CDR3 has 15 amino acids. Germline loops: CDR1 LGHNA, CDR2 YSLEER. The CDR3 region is CASSRGSGVTDTQYF. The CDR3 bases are TGCGCCAGCAGTCGGGGGAGCGGGGTCACAGATACGCAGTATTTT.